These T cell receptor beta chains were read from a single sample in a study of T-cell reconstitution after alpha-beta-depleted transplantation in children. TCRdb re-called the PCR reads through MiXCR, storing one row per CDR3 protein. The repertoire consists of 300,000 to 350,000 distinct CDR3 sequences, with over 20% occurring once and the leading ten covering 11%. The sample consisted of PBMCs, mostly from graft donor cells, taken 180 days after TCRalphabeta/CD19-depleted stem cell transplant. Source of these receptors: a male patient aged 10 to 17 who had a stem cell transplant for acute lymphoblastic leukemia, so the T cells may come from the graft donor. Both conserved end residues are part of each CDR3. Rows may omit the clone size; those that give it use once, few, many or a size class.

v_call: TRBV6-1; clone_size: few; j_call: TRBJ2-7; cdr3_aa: CASRDGGLVEQYF
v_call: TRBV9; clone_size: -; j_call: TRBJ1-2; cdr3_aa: CASSVGKQSYGYTF
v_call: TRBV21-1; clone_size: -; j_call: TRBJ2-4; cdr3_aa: CASSKGASGRARRDIQYF
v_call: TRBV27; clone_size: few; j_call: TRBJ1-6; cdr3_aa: CASAGLSSYNSPLHF
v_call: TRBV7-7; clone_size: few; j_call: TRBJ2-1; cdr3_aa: CASSYRGASSYNEQFF
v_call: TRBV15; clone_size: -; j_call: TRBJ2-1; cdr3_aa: CATSPNSGNEQFF
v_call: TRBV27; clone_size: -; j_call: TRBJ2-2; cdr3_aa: CASSLKRQGRTGELFF
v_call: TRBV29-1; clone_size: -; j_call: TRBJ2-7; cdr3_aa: CSVEYFGQGKSYEQYF
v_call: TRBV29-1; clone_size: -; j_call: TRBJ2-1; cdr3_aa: CSVAFDRDFYNEQFF
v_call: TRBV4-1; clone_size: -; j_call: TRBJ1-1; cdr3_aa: CASSQESSPFIGPISGAFF